These 28 T cell receptor beta chains originate from one sample sequenced in a study of shared clonotypes between healthy human individuals. Data came from immunoSEQ multiplex PCR; TCRdb stores just in-frame clones and leaves some out. The data contain about 1.5 million clones, around 95% of them seen just once; the ten biggest clones take up 1% to 1.5%. The sample comprised naive CD4+ T cells sorted from blood. Subset defined: CD45RA+ positively selected. The receptors come from a man aged 25 to 40 in good health.

This clone appeared once. The chain carries TRBV28 and TRBJ1-2; 7 nucleotides align to TRBD1. This CDR3 comprises 13 residues. V dropped 7 bases and J dropped 6; count of bases not matched to a gene: 8. The germline CDR1 and CDR2 sequences are MDHEN and SYDVKM. The CDR3 DNA reads as TGTGCCAGCACCACGGGACAGAGAAATGGCTACACCTTC. Protein sequence: CASTTGQRNGYTF.

The gene calls are TRBV5-6 and TRBJ1-2, with D perhaps matching TRBD1 (5 bases). Germline V gene lookup returns CDR1 SGHDT and CDR2 YYEEEE. CDR3 length: 17 amino acids. The V end was cut by 1 base, the J end by 4 bases, with 20 bases between. The CDR3 here is CASSLNARPQRGYGYTF. The CDR3 DNA reads as TGTGCCAGCAGCTTGAATGCCAGACCTCAAAGGGGCTATGGCTACACCTTC.

Of note for this clone: Germline and junction disagree at one end, which may indicate a read error. The rearrangement links TRBV5-1 to TRBJ2-1, with 12 bases fitting TRBD2. The length of the CDR3 is 17 residues. Germline lookup yields CDR1 SGHRS and CDR2 YFSETQ. In DNA form, the CDR3 reads TGCGCCAGCAGCGATAAGACTAGCGGGAGCCCCTACGATGAGCAGTTCTTC. Its protein is CASSDKTSGSPYDEQFF.

In regard to this clone: The sample has other DNA sequences that encode this CDR3 too. This chain uses TRBV7-9 with TRBJ2-3; D possibly corresponds to TRBD1 (5 bases). Trimming pared 0 bases from V and 1 base from J, leaving 5 bases between. Per germline, CDR1 SEHNR and CDR2 FQNEAQ (reference sequence). This CDR3 has 14 amino acids. CDR3 in amino acids: CASSLAGGTDTQYF. The DNA for the CDR3 is TGTGCCAGCAGCTTAGCAGGGGGCACAGATACGCAGTATTTT.

This chain links TRBV27 with TRBJ2-5; D possibly corresponds to TRBD2 (6 bases). TRBJ2-7 explains the end of the DNA better; the J call may be wrong. The germline CDR1 and CDR2 sequences are MNHEY and SMNVEV (reference sequence). This CDR3 contains 14 residues. CDR3 DNA sequence: TGTGCCAGCAAACGGGACTTAGCATCCTACGAGCAGTACTTC. This gives the protein CASKRDLASYEQYF.

This rearrangement joins TRBV9 to TRBJ2-2, with no clear D. Germline assignment: CDR1 SGDLS and CDR2 YYNGEE. V shed 5 bases and J shed 5 bases, with 10 bases lying between them. This CDR3 is 13 amino acids long. CDR3 sequence: CASSHLGTGELFF. For the CDR3, the DNA is TGTGCCAGCAGTCATCTAGGGACCGGGGAGCTGTTTTTT.

CDR3 in amino acids: CASNPLGRELNQPQHF. In DNA form, the CDR3 reads TGTGCCAGCAACCCCCTGGGACGCGAACTCAATCAGCCCCAGCATTTT. The gene calls are TRBV28 and TRBJ1-5, with TRBD1 as a possible D gene (5 bases). V was pared by 7 bases and J by 3 bases, with 19 bases between. The CDR3 covers 16 residues. Germline CDR1 is MDHEN and CDR2 is SYDVKM.

Here the CDR3 DNA reads TGTGCCAGCAGCTTAGGCCCTCTAGATACGCAGTATTTT. Protein product: CASSLGPLDTQYF. The rearrangement uses TRBV5-4 and TRBJ2-3, with D uncertain. The CDR3 loop spans 13 amino acids. Germline V gene lookup returns CDR1 SGHNT and CDR2 YYREEE (reference sequence). The V and J ends lost 2 bases and 5 bases respectively, with 9 bases between them.

The V call is TRBV6-1, the J call TRBJ1-2; D gene uncertain. Germline CDR1 is MNHNS and CDR2 is SASEGT. This CDR3 is 15 amino acids long. Trimming left V 4 bases short and J 3 bases short, with 15 bases between. The CDR3, as DNA: TGTGCCAGCAGTGGTCTGGCGGGAGAATACTATGGCTACACCTTC. It is translated as CASSGLAGEYYGYTF.

The gene calls are TRBV5-5 and TRBJ2-5, with D tentatively TRBD1 (5 bases). The CDR3 sequence is 12 residues long. Trimming cost V 5 bases and J 4 bases, with 9 bases left between them. CDR1 and CDR2 from the germline V gene are SGHKS and YYEKEE (reference sequence). The CDR3, as DNA: TGTGCCAGCAGGTGGGGCGCAGAGACCCAGTACTTC. Encoded protein: CASRWGAETQYF.

About this clone: Other DNA sequences in this specimen translate into the identical CDR3. The rearrangement links TRBV19 to TRBJ2-7, with 7 positions matching TRBD2. The CDR3 runs 13 residues. V lost 4 bases, J lost 1 base, and 1 base stayed unmatched. The germline gives CDR1 LNHDA, CDR2 SQIVND (reference sequence). CDR3 sequence: CASSSGRSYEQYF. The CDR3 DNA follows: TGTGCCAGTAGTAGCGGGAGATCCTACGAGCAGTACTTC.

The chain employs TRBV10-1 and TRBJ2-4; TRBD2 aligns across 10 bases. Germline-derived CDR1 and CDR2 are WNHNN and SYGVQD (reference sequence). The CDR3 length is 17 residues. J gave up 2 bases and V 2 bases, and 6 bases lay outside the gene matches. The CDR3: CASSEGIAGGTKNIQYF. The CDR3 region has the DNA TGCGCCAGCAGTGAGGGTATAGCGGGAGGAACCAAAAACATTCAGTACTTC.

V gene TRBV9 combines with J gene TRBJ1-4; D may be TRBD1 (6 bases). Germline V gene sequence: CDR1 SGDLS, CDR2 YYNGEE. V lost 0 bases to trimming and J lost 8 bases, with 11 bases between them. This CDR3 region has 14 residues. CDR3 residues: CASSVDRQGEKLFF. CDR3 DNA: TGTGCCAGCAGCGTAGACCGTCAGGGGGAAAAACTGTTTTTT.

This clone was observed a single time. An end of the junction does not agree with germline; a read error may underlie this. Other nucleotide sequences from this sample produce the same CDR3. The chain uses TRBV10-3 and TRBJ2-2; no definite D call. CDR3 length equals 11 residues. CDR1 and CDR2 from the germline V gene are ENHRY and SYGVKD. The CDR3 sequence: CAIRATGELFF. The CDR3 region has the DNA TGTGCTATCAGAGCCACCGGGGAGCTGTTTTTT.

The chain employs TRBV21-1 and TRBJ1-1. TRBV21-1 is shown as a pseudogene. The CDR3 has 16 amino acids. The CDR3 is CASSKVDQMAYTEAFF. CDR3 sequence (DNA): TGTGCCAGCAGCAAAGTAGACCAAATGGCCTACACTGAAGCTTTCTTT.

This chain connects TRBV7-2 to TRBJ2-2; D gene unclear. Trimming cost V 10 bases and J 0 bases, with 12 bases left between them. This CDR3 has 14 amino acids. Germline CDR1 reads SGHTA; CDR2 reads FQGNSA. Here the CDR3 DNA reads TGTGCCATTAGCTACCTAACGAACACCGGGGAGCTGTTTTTT. This sequence encodes CAISYLTNTGELFF.

Worth noting for this clone: This same CDR3 is encoded by further DNA sequences in the sample. This chain joins TRBV2 and TRBJ2-7, with 7 bases matching TRBD1. CDR1 SNHLY and CDR2 FYNNEI come from the germline V gene. The CDR3 length is 12 residues. Losses at the gene ends were 8 bases for V and 2 bases for J; bases not matched to a gene: 3. CDR3 bases: TGTGCCAGCCGGGACAGAACCTACGAGCAGTACTTC. This translates into CASRDRTYEQYF.

The chain carries TRBV9 and TRBJ2-2, with no clear D. Deletions cut 2 bases from V and 6 bases from J, with 17 bases between. Germline V lookup: CDR1 SGDLS, CDR2 YYNGEE. The CDR3 consists of 16 residues. CDR3 sequence (DNA): TGTGCCAGCAGCGTTCAGGAGATCGCACGGGCCGGGGAGCTGTTTTTT. Translated, it gives CASSVQEIARAGELFF.

The table lists this clone with a count of one. The chain uses TRBV6-1 and TRBJ2-7; D unresolved. Germline V CDR1 and CDR2: MNHNS, SASEGT. The CDR3 is made up of 14 amino acids. Trimming took off 6 bases at V and 0 bases at J, with 12 bases between the two ends. The chain's CDR3 is CASRRTVSSYEQYF. The CDR3 coding sequence is TGTGCCAGCAGGCGGACGGTCAGCTCCTACGAGCAGTACTTC.

This sequence joins TRBV10-2 and TRBJ2-5, with TRBD2 matching over 7 bases. The CDR3 is 14 amino acids. V lost 4 bases to trimming and J lost 5 bases; unmatched junction nucleotides: 7. Germline V lookup: CDR1 WSHSY, CDR2 SAAADI. The CDR3 region has the DNA TGCGCCAGCAGTGCCTGGCTAGCGGACGAGACCCAGTACTTC. Protein sequence: CASSAWLADETQYF.

The chain has TRBV5-1 and TRBJ2-7; 7 positions agree with TRBD1. The germline V gene has CDR1 SGHRS and CDR2 YFSETQ. The V segment lost 0 bases and the J segment 4 bases; nucleotides outside the gene matches: 10. The CDR3 loop spans 16 amino acids. The CDR3 DNA is TGCGCCAGCAGCTTGGTACCGGGACAGCCGAATTACGAGCAGTACTTC. It codes for CASSLVPGQPNYEQYF.

The V gene is TRBV19, the J gene TRBJ2-1; TRBD1 matches at 9 bases. Per the germline V gene, CDR1 is LNHDA and CDR2 is SQIVND (reference sequence). This CDR3 has 16 amino acids. V was pared by 6 bases and J by 7 bases, with 13 bases of the junction left unmatched. CDR3 bases: TGTGCCAGTAGCCAAACCGGGACAGGGTTTTATAATGAGCAGTTCTTC. Its protein is CASSQTGTGFYNEQFF.

V is TRBV5-1 and J is TRBJ2-1, with D possibly matching TRBD2 (10 bases). Germline V gives CDR1 SGHRS, CDR2 YFSETQ. Trimming removed 4 bases from V and 4 bases from J, with 27 bases in between. The CDR3 consists of 19 residues. CDR3 residues: CASSVPGQGTSGTYNEQFF. The CDR3 DNA follows: TGCGCCAGCAGCGTGCCGGGACAGGGAACTAGCGGGACGTACAATGAGCAGTTCTTC. Based on the CDR3 plus reference TRBV5-1 and TRBJ2-1, the full variable domain is KAGVTQTPRYLIKTRGQQVTLSCSPISGHRSVSWYQQTPGQGLQFLFEYFSETQRNKGNFPGRFSGRQFSNSRSEMNVSTLELGDSALYLCASSVPGQGTSGTYNEQFFGPGTRLTVL.

The chain employs TRBV5-1 and TRBJ2-1; 7 bases line up with TRBD2. The V and J ends lost 0 bases and 6 bases, in that order; junction bases with no gene match: 9. This CDR3 comprises 16 residues. Germline V CDR1 and CDR2: SGHRS, YFSETQ. DNA of the CDR3: TGCGCCAGCAGCTTGGGGAGCGGGGTCTGGGCCAATGAGCAGTTCTTC. This encodes CASSLGSGVWANEQFF. Looking up the rest from reference TRBV5-1 and TRBJ2-1 gives the full variable domain: KAGVTQTPRYLIKTRGQQVTLSCSPISGHRSVSWYQQTPGQGLQFLFEYFSETQRNKGNFPGRFSGRQFSNSRSEMNVSTLELGDSALYLCASSLGSGVWANEQFFGPGTRLTVL.

The rearrangement links TRBV2 to TRBJ2-7; 8 bases match TRBD2. The germline CDR1 and CDR2 sequences are SNHLY and FYNNEI. The length of the CDR3 is 14 residues. With V trimmed by 7 bases and J by 2 bases, 7 bases remained unmatched. This CDR3 reads CASTQTSATYEQYF. In DNA form, the CDR3 reads TGTGCCAGCACTCAGACTAGCGCCACCTACGAGCAGTACTTC.

In regard to this clone: A junction boundary mismatches the germline segment, possibly from a read error. This chain joins TRBV20-1 and TRBJ2-1, with D possibly being TRBD1 (6 bases). The germline V gene encodes CDR1 DFQATT and CDR2 SNEGSKA (reference sequence). CDR3 size: 10 residues. As DNA, the CDR3 is TGCAGTGCGACCGGGACCCGACAGGTCTTC. It specifies CSATGTRQVF.

This chain links TRBV13 with TRBJ1-2; 7 bases are a match to TRBD1. This CDR3 has 15 residues. With V trimmed by 5 bases and J by 7 bases, 13 bases remained unmatched. Germline assignment: CDR1 PRHDT and CDR2 FYEKMQ (reference sequence). CDR3 sequence reads: CASSPRQGIERGYTF. In nucleotides, the CDR3 is TGTGCCAGCAGCCCCCGACAGGGTATAGAACGTGGCTACACCTTC.

The V call is TRBV27, the J call TRBJ2-3; D may be TRBD2 (7 bases). The CDR3 length is 16 residues. Trimming stripped 7 bases from V and 5 bases from J, with 22 bases between. The germline gives CDR1 MNHEY, CDR2 SMNVEV (reference sequence). The CDR3 sequence: CASNPRRGAGGDTQYF. CDR3 nucleotides: TGTGCCAGCAACCCCCGTCGGGGGGCGGGCGGAGATACGCAGTATTTT.